This TCR beta chain was observed in a study of blood T cell repertoires in COVID-19. The overall study: Acute and convalescent COVID-19 samples came from the United States, Italy and Spain. T cells, B-cell-depleted T cells, or PBMCs provided the cDNA or gDNA that served as material.

The V and J ends lost 3 bases and 1 base, in that order; junction bases with no gene match: 5. Germline CDR1 reads KGHSH; CDR2 reads LQKENI. This CDR3 spans 15 amino acids. The assay was immunoSEQ multiplex PCR, and TCRdb's table has in-frame clones only and misses some. The table has some 180,000 clones, roughly four fifths seen once. This TCR derives from a woman aged 40 to 55 with COVID-19, enrolled during active disease. The sequencing sample was made of peripheral blood. V usage is TRBV18 and J usage is TRBJ1-1; TRBD1 aligns across 7 bases. The CDR3 region is CASSPNRQGNTEAFF. The DNA of the CDR3 is TGTGCCAGCTCACCTAACCGACAGGGGAACACTGAAGCTTTCTTT. The variable domain in full, with the rest retrieved from reference TRBV18 and TRBJ1-1, is NAGVMQNPRHLVRRRGQEARLRCSPMKGHSHVYWYRQLPEEGLKFMVYLQKENIIDESGMPKERFSAEFPKEGPSILRIQQVVRGDSAAYFCASSPNRQGNTEAFFGQGTRLTVV.